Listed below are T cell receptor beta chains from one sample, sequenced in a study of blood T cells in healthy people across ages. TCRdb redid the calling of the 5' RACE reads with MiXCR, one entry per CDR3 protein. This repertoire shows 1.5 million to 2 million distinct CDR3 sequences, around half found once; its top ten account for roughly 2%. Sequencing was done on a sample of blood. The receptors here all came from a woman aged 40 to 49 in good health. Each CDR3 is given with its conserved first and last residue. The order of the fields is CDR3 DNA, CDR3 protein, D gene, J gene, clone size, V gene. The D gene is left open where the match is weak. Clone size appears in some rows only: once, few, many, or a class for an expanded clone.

CDR3 DNA: TGCAGTGCTGGCACAGGGATATCCTATAATTCACCCCTCCACTTT; CDR3 protein: CSAGTGISYNSPLHF; D gene: NA; J gene: TRBJ1-6; clone size: few; V gene: TRBV20-1
CDR3 DNA: TGCAGTGCTTCCCCGACTAGTGGTGTTGAGGAGACCCAGTACTTC; CDR3 protein: CSASPTSGVEETQYF; D gene: NA; J gene: TRBJ2-5; clone size: NA; V gene: TRBV20-1
CDR3 DNA: TGTGCCAGCAACATTCCGTTCAGTAGTCAGGGCGATGGCTACACCTTC; CDR3 protein: CASNIPFSSQGDGYTF; D gene: NA; J gene: TRBJ1-2; clone size: NA; V gene: TRBV7-2
CDR3 DNA: TGCAGAGCCGCCGGGACAGGGCATTCACCCCTCCACTTT; CDR3 protein: CRAAGTGHSPLHF; D gene: TRBD1; J gene: TRBJ1-6; clone size: NA; V gene: TRBV20-1
CDR3 DNA: TGTGCCAGCAGCCAAAGGCAGGTCTCCTACAATGAGCAGTTCTTC; CDR3 protein: CASSQRQVSYNEQFF; D gene: NA; J gene: TRBJ2-1; clone size: few; V gene: TRBV12-3/TRBV12-4
CDR3 DNA: TGCGCCAGCAGCCCCGTAGGCTCAACTAGCACAGATACGCAGTATTTT; CDR3 protein: CASSPVGSTSTDTQYF; D gene: NA; J gene: TRBJ2-3; clone size: NA; V gene: TRBV5-1
CDR3 DNA: TGTGCCAGCAGTTACTCGACACAGGGCAGTCAGCCCCAGCATTTT; CDR3 protein: CASSYSTQGSQPQHF; D gene: NA; J gene: TRBJ1-5; clone size: NA; V gene: TRBV6-5
CDR3 DNA: TGTGCCAGCAGCTTGATACAGGGGATGAACACTGAAGCTTTCTTT; CDR3 protein: CASSLIQGMNTEAFF; D gene: TRBD1; J gene: TRBJ1-1; clone size: NA; V gene: TRBV5-5
CDR3 DNA: TGCGCCAGCAGCGAACTAACCGGGACTAGTGGTTTCAATGAGCAGTTCTTC; CDR3 protein: CASSELTGTSGFNEQFF; D gene: TRBD2; J gene: TRBJ2-1; clone size: NA; V gene: TRBV5-1
CDR3 DNA: TGCGCCAGCAGCACAAAGGGGTCCTACAATGAGCAGTTCTTC; CDR3 protein: CASSTKGSYNEQFF; D gene: NA; J gene: TRBJ2-1; clone size: NA; V gene: TRBV5-1
CDR3 DNA: TGTGCCAGCAGCTTAAGCACAGCCTGGGAGACCCAGTACTTC; CDR3 protein: CASSLSTAWETQYF; D gene: NA; J gene: TRBJ2-5; clone size: NA; V gene: TRBV11-1
CDR3 DNA: TGCAGTGCTAGCGGCGGGGGGGCTTGGGAGACCCAGTACTTC; CDR3 protein: CSASGGGAWETQYF; D gene: TRBD2; J gene: TRBJ2-5; clone size: NA; V gene: TRBV20-1